Listed below are T cell receptor beta chains from one sample, sequenced in a study of blood T cell repertoires in COVID-19. TCRdb's table, derived via immunoSEQ multiplex PCR, lists solely in-frame clones and lacks some. The repertoire holds 150,000 or so clones, with roughly 93% as singletons. Sequencing was performed on peripheral blood. The origin of the receptors is a man aged 18 to 29 with acute or convalescent COVID-19. Each CDR3 is given with its conserved first and last residue. The order of the fields is CDR3 protein, V gene, J gene.

CASSFAGTTDEKLFF	TRBV11-2	TRBJ1-4
CATSDPSPGQDNEQFF	TRBV24-1	TRBJ2-1
CASSHGLRDRVPGNTIYF	TRBV4-1	TRBJ1-3
CASSPDSWGTTDTQYF	TRBV19	TRBJ2-3
CASAGPGNTIYF	TRBV5-6	TRBJ1-3
CASSLPGTSGPNEQFF	TRBV27	TRBJ2-1
CASSSAWAGSPYNEQFF	TRBV5-1	TRBJ2-1
CASSPGTGNNSPLHF	TRBV4-1	TRBJ1-6
CASSLTSGGNEQFF	TRBV7-9	TRBJ2-1
CASSMGGRLRDNEQFF	TRBV19	TRBJ2-1
CASSLYWTGDQPQHF	TRBV5-5	TRBJ1-5
CASSFNPGTYEETQYF	TRBV5-1	TRBJ2-5
CSASPGTSGSYEQYF	TRBV20-1	TRBJ2-7
CASCRTAGANVLTF	TRBV27	TRBJ2-6